The 24 T cell receptor beta chains given below trace back to one sample, sequenced in a study of cytomegalovirus exposure and HLA in healthy donors. PCR primers comprised 60 Vbeta and 13 Jbeta primers. Measured with immunoSEQ multiplex PCR; TCRdb has only the in-frame clones, and not every one. The sample includes 35,000 to 40,000 clones, roughly 64% of them seen just once. Sequenced input: PBMCs. These receptor sequences come from a man aged 45-65 years in good health and CMV-seropositive.

This chain uses TRBV27 with TRBJ1-4; D is possibly TRBD1 (6 bases). V lost 4 bases and J 7 bases, leaving 13 bases between the germline ends. Germline assignment: CDR1 MNHEY and CDR2 SMNVEV (reference sequence). The CDR3 spans 14 residues. The CDR3 protein is CASSSRGEGEKLFF. In DNA form, the CDR3 reads TGTGCCAGCAGTTCCAGGGGCGAGGGTGAAAAACTGTTTTTT. The full variable domain, with the rest looked up from reference TRBV27 and TRBJ1-4, is EAQVTQNPRYLITVTGKKLTVTCSQNMNHEYMSWYRQDPGLGLRQIYYSMNVEVTDKGDVPEGYKVSRKEKRNFPLILESPSPNQTSLYFCASSSRGEGEKLFFGSGTQLSVL.

The V call is TRBV6-4, the J call TRBJ2-3; TRBD2 agrees at 11 bases. The germline V gene encodes CDR1 MRHNA and CDR2 SNTAGT. CDR3 size: 16 residues. The trim removed 4 bases at V and 1 base at J, leaving 4 bases unmatched. Here the CDR3 DNA reads TGTGCCAGCAGTGCTCTAGCGGGGGGTGGCACAGATACGCAGTATTTT. It translates to CASSALAGGGTDTQYF.

This clone was detected only once. This CDR3 is CASTIRGQVISSNTEAFF. CDR3 DNA sequence: TGCGCCAGCACCATCCGCGGACAGGTCATCAGTTCGAACACTGAAGCTTTCTTT. This sequence joins TRBV4-1 and TRBJ1-1; 7 bases align to TRBD1. V was pared by 7 bases and J by 1 base, with 18 bases of the junction left unmatched. Germline V CDR1 and CDR2: MGHRA, YSYEKL. There are 18 residues in the CDR3.

The V call is TRBV9, the J call TRBJ2-5; 7 bases agree with TRBD1. V shed 3 bases, J shed 4 bases, and the junction held 6 bases outside the gene matches. Looked up from germline, CDR1 is SGDLS and CDR2 is YYNGEE. The CDR3 covers 14 residues. CDR3 residues: CASSARDRGETQYF. DNA of the CDR3: TGTGCCAGCAGCGCAAGGGACAGAGGAGAGACCCAGTACTTC.

This clone was observed a few times. This chain links TRBV30 with TRBJ1-1, with D perhaps TRBD1 (5 bases). This CDR3 spans 17 amino acids. Per germline, CDR1 GTSNPN and CDR2 SVGIG (reference sequence). The V end lost 5 bases, the J end lost 1 base, and 23 bases lay between the germline ends. DNA for the CDR3: TGTGCCTGGGATGCCGGGGGTATGGCCGCATGGAACACTGAAGCTTTCTTT. It specifies CAWDAGGMAAWNTEAFF.

The V and J genes are TRBV5-6 and TRBJ2-3; the D is unclear. The CDR3 is 13 amino acids. The germline V and J ends were trimmed by 1 base and 3 bases, with 6 bases remaining between them. From germline, CDR1 is SGHDT and CDR2 YYEEEE. In DNA form, the CDR3 reads TGTGCCAGCAGCTTGTATCAGACAGATACGCAGTATTTT. This sequence encodes CASSLYQTDTQYF.

The chain is built from TRBV6-1 and TRBJ2-7, with 7 bases that match TRBD2. The CDR3 has 15 amino acids. Looked up from germline, CDR1 is MNHNS and CDR2 is SASEGT. J lost 1 base, V lost 4 bases, and 7 bases had no gene match. The CDR3 DNA follows: TGTGCCAGCAGTGCCGGACTAGGGGAATCCTACGAGCAGTACTTC. It is translated as CASSAGLGESYEQYF.

This clone has just a few counts. The genes are TRBV19 and TRBJ2-7; the match to TRBD1 covers 8 bases. This CDR3 has 14 amino acids. V was pared by 3 bases and J by 3 bases, with 4 bases of the junction left unmatched. Germline-derived CDR1 and CDR2 are LNHDA and SQIVND (reference sequence). Here the CDR3 DNA reads TGTGCCAGTAGTATTAGACAGGGGCTCTACGAGCAGTACTTC. Its protein is CASSIRQGLYEQYF.

This chain links TRBV6-1 with TRBJ2-7, with TRBD1 matching over 7 bases. CDR3 length: 13 amino acids. The junction had 3 bases not matched to a gene; V was cut back by 2 bases and J by 5 bases. Germline V lookup: CDR1 MNHNS, CDR2 SASEGT. CDR3 amino acids: CASSESTGHEQYF. The CDR3 nucleotides read TGTGCCAGCAGTGAATCGACAGGGCACGAGCAGTACTTC.

The J gene is TRBJ2-3, the V gene TRBV6-5, with TRBD2 matching over 7 bases. Germline assignment: CDR1 MNHEY and CDR2 SVGAGI. This CDR3 has 15 amino acids. With V trimmed by 6 bases and J by 0 bases, 6 bases remained unmatched. CDR3 sequence reads: CASRAWGGSTDTQYF. Written as DNA, the CDR3 is TGTGCCAGCAGAGCATGGGGGGGGAGCACAGATACGCAGTATTTT.

The V and J genes are TRBV9 and TRBJ2-1, with 13 bases identical to TRBD2. This CDR3 is built from 18 residues. V lost 0 bases and J lost 4; bases outside the gene matches: 7. Germline V gene lookup returns CDR1 SGDLS and CDR2 YYNGEE. The CDR3 sequence: CASSVGTSGGTRYNEQFF. The CDR3 DNA sequence: TGTGCCAGCAGCGTAGGGACTAGCGGGGGAACTCGGTACAATGAGCAGTTCTTC.

CDR3 in amino acids: CASSELVGQGNEKLFF. Here the CDR3 DNA reads TGTGCCAGCAGTGAACTAGTGGGACAGGGAAATGAAAAACTGTTTTTT. The chain joins TRBV6-1 to TRBJ1-4; 9 nucleotides align to TRBD1. Per the germline V gene, CDR1 is MNHNS and CDR2 is SASEGT. This CDR3 comprises 16 residues. Unmatched junction bases numbered 6, after V lost 2 bases and J lost 5 bases.

V usage is TRBV9 and J usage is TRBJ1-5, with D uncertain. CDR1 and CDR2 (germline): SGDLS, YYNGEE. CDR3 size: 15 residues. Trimming shortened V by 4 bases and J by 3 bases, and 14 bases separated the two germline ends. The CDR3 sequence: CASSLSTDNNQPQHF. The CDR3 coding sequence is TGTGCCAGCAGCCTTAGCACGGATAACAATCAGCCCCAGCATTTT.

V usage is TRBV2 and J usage is TRBJ1-1; D might be TRBD1 (5 bases). CDR1 SNHLY and CDR2 FYNNEI come from the germline V gene. V lost 6 bases and J lost 6, with 20 bases in between. The CDR3 sequence is 15 residues long. The CDR3 region is CASRPLRQGGAEAFF. CDR3 nucleotide sequence: TGTGCCAGCAGACCCCTACGGCAGGGAGGAGCTGAAGCTTTCTTT.

The chain carries TRBV7-6 and TRBJ1-6, with 8 bases aligning to TRBD1. This CDR3 contains 14 residues. CDR1 and CDR2 from the germline V gene are SGHVS and FNYEAQ. Unmatched junction bases numbered 6, after V lost 6 bases and J lost 8 bases. The CDR3 region is CASSSTGADSPLHF. CDR3 sequence (DNA): TGTGCCAGCAGTTCGACAGGGGCGGATTCACCCCTCCACTTT.

This rearrangement joins TRBV7-9 to TRBJ1-1; D may be TRBD1 (5 bases). Germline CDR1 and CDR2: SEHNR and FQNEAQ (reference sequence). The V end lost 3 bases, the J end lost 0 bases, and 11 bases lay between the germline ends. This CDR3 spans 15 amino acids. This CDR3 reads CASSFSRVMNTEAFF. CDR3 DNA sequence: TGTGCCAGCAGCTTTAGCAGGGTTATGAACACTGAAGCTTTCTTT. Full variable domain (rest looked up from reference TRBV7-9 and TRBJ1-1): DTGVSQNPRHKITKRGQNVTFRCDPISEHNRLYWYRQTLGQGPEFLTYFQNEAQLEKSRLLSDRFSAERPKGSFSTLEIQRTEQGDSAMYLCASSFSRVMNTEAFFGQGTRLTVV.

V and J are TRBV2 and TRBJ1-5; TRBD1 might be the D (6 bases). The V end lost 4 bases, the J end lost 9 bases, and 16 bases lay between the germline ends. This CDR3 spans 14 amino acids. Germline-derived CDR1 and CDR2 are SNHLY and FYNNEI. This chain's CDR3 is CASSGGPGSGPQHF. The CDR3 coding sequence is TGTGCCAGCAGTGGGGGGCCGGGGAGCGGGCCCCAGCATTTT.

The DNA of the CDR3 is TGTGCCAGCAGTGAATCAGGCAGTTTAACTAACTATGGCTACACCTTC. Protein product: CASSESGSLTNYGYTF. V and J are TRBV25-1 and TRBJ1-2, with unresolved D. The CDR3 loop spans 16 amino acids. Per the germline V gene, CDR1 is MGHDK and CDR2 is SYGVNS. The V gene lost 1 base and the J gene lost 0 bases, with 12 bases spanning the gap.

V is TRBV7-6 and J is TRBJ1-5; the match to TRBD1 covers 8 bases. CDR1 SGHVS and CDR2 FNYEAQ come from the germline V gene. The CDR3 has 15 amino acids. V lost 4 bases to trimming and J lost 1 base; unmatched junction nucleotides: 3. CDR3 in DNA: TGTGCCAGCAGCTCCCGGACAGGGAGCAATCAGCCCCAGCATTTT. Encoded protein: CASSSRTGSNQPQHF.

This rearrangement joins TRBV6-5 to TRBJ2-7, with a tentative D call TRBD2 (5 bases). Germline V gives CDR1 MNHEY, CDR2 SVGAGI. The V end was cut by 0 bases, the J end by 3 bases, with 12 bases between. This CDR3 contains 15 residues. The CDR3 sequence: CASSYSGLALYEQYF. DNA of the CDR3: TGTGCCAGCAGTTACTCGGGCCTAGCACTCTACGAGCAGTACTTC.

This clone was counted a single time. The same CDR3 can be traced to other DNA sequences in this sample. The CDR3 region has the DNA TGTGCCAGCAGCCGGGACAGGGGCAATCAGCCCCAGCATTTT. This translates into CASSRDRGNQPQHF. This sequence joins TRBV7-2 and TRBJ1-5, with TRBD1 matching 9 bases. Looked up from germline, CDR1 is SGHTA and CDR2 is FQGNSA. V shed 5 bases, J shed 2 bases, and the junction held 1 base outside the gene matches. The CDR3 extends over 14 amino acids.

In this sample, this clone is medium-sized. V and J are TRBV4-3 and TRBJ2-7; 7 nucleotides line up with TRBD2. J gave up 0 bases and V 1 base, and 6 bases lay outside the gene matches. Germline CDR1 and CDR2: LGHNA and YSLEER. The CDR3 sequence is 16 residues long. In nucleotides, the CDR3 is TGCGCCAGCAGCCAAGGACTAGCAAGACGCTCCTACGAGCAGTACTTC. Translation gives CASSQGLARRSYEQYF.

This clone was picked up a small number of times. The V gene is TRBV30, the J gene TRBJ1-5, with D uncertain. CDR3 size: 13 residues. Germline CDR1 reads GTSNPN; CDR2 reads SVGIG (reference sequence). The V end lost 3 bases, the J end lost 7 bases, and 13 bases lay between the germline ends. CDR3 residues: CAWSPKTRQPQHF. The DNA for the CDR3 is TGTGCCTGGAGCCCCAAGACACGACAGCCCCAGCATTTT.

This chain connects TRBV6-5 to TRBJ2-3; 12 nucleotides match TRBD1. CDR3 length: 16 amino acids. The V segment lost 0 bases and the J segment 6 bases; nucleotides outside the gene matches: 4. Germline CDR1 reads MNHEY; CDR2 reads SVGAGI. The CDR3 nucleotides are TGTGCCAGCAGTTACTCGAGTGGGACAGGGGGCGATACGCAGTATTTT. Translated, it gives CASSYSSGTGGDTQYF.